One sample yielded the 15 T cell receptor beta chains listed below, sequenced in a study of CD8+CD57+ T cells in acquired aplastic anemia. Genomic DNA provided the template from which TCR beta VDJ and CDR3 profiles were obtained. TCRdb redid the calling of the reads with MiXCR, one entry per CDR3 protein. This sample has hundreds of thousands of distinct CDR3 sequences; 65% to 80% occur once, and the top ten carry approximately 3.8%. Sequenced input: sorted CD4+, CD8+, or CD8+CD57+ T cells (not recorded which) from PBMCs. The receptors were sampled from a human donor in good health, serving as a control.

This clonotype was seen many times. The chain links TRBV7-2 to TRBJ1-1, with D perhaps matching TRBD1 (5 bases). V lost 4 bases and J lost 6, with 18 bases in between. Germline loops: CDR1 SGHTA, CDR2 FQGNSA. The CDR3 is 15 amino acids. CDR3 sequence (DNA): TGTGCCAGCAGCTCCCACGGAGGCGAGGGGTCTGAAGCTTTCTTT. Translation: CASSSHGGEGSEAFF. Based on the CDR3 plus reference TRBV7-2 and TRBJ1-1, the full variable domain is GAGVSQSPSNKVTEKGKDVELRCDPISGHTALYWYRQSLGQGLEFLIYFQGNSAPDKSGLPSDRFSAERTGGSVSTLTIQRTQQEDSAVYLCASSSHGGEGSEAFFGQGTRLTVV.

This clonotype appeared once. V and J are TRBV6-6 and TRBJ1-1; D unclear. This CDR3 has 12 amino acids. CDR1 is MNHNY and CDR2 is SVGAGI in the germline V gene (reference sequence). V was shortened by 6 bases and J by 5 bases, with 10 bases between the two germline ends. The CDR3 reads CASRGFETEAFF. Here the CDR3 DNA reads TGTGCCAGCAGAGGTTTCGAGACTGAAGCTTTCTTT.

This chain uses TRBV5-4 with TRBJ2-7; D not certain. Germline CDR1 and CDR2: SGHNT and YYREEE (reference sequence). The CDR3 covers 19 residues. V lost 2 bases and J 0 bases, leaving 24 bases between the germline ends. CDR3 region: CASSFFEVGGGSGSYEQYF. Here the CDR3 DNA reads TGTGCCAGCAGCTTTTTTGAGGTAGGCGGTGGCTCGGGCTCCTACGAGCAGTACTTC.

This clonotype has ten or more counts. The chain combines TRBV29-1 with TRBJ2-1, with D possibly TRBD2 on 7 matching bases. Germline values: CDR1 SQVTM, CDR2 ANQGSEA. The CDR3 has 16 residues. V was clipped by 5 bases and J by 3 bases, with 20 bases between them. This CDR3 is CSVLLGRAGVYNEQFF. The CDR3 DNA is TGCAGCGTTCTATTAGGGAGGGCAGGGGTCTACAATGAGCAGTTCTTC.

Many counts were recorded for this clonotype. V usage is TRBV4-2 and J usage is TRBJ2-3; D call uncertain. Germline assignment: CDR1 LGHNA and CDR2 YNFKEQ. This CDR3 has 16 residues. Trimming took off 1 base at V and 2 bases at J, with 13 bases between the two ends. For the CDR3, the DNA is TGTGCCAGCAGCCAAGCCTTAAGTCAGAACACAGATACGCAGTATTTT. This gives the protein CASSQALSQNTDTQYF.

The V call is TRBV2, the J call TRBJ2-7; 10 bases line up with TRBD1. Germline trimming cut 7 bases from V and 6 bases from J; bases unmatched to any gene: 6. This CDR3 has 13 amino acids. Germline CDR1 SNHLY, CDR2 FYNNEI. The CDR3: CASKGTGVSEQYF. In nucleotides, the CDR3 is TGTGCCAGCAAGGGGACAGGGGTGTCCGAGCAGTACTTC. The variable domain in full, with the rest retrieved from reference TRBV2 and TRBJ2-7, is EPEVTQTPSHQVTQMGQEVILRCVPISNHLYFYWYRQILGQKVEFLVSFYNNEISEKSEIFDDQFSVERPDGSNFTLKIRSTKLEDSAMYFCASKGTGVSEQYFGPGTRLTVT.

This clonotype has a count of ten or more. The chain recombines TRBV9 with TRBJ2-7; either TRBD1 or TRBD2 may fit D (6 bases each). V was clipped by 4 bases and J by 4 bases, with 21 bases between them. Looked up from germline, CDR1 is SGDLS and CDR2 is YYNGEE. This CDR3 has 16 residues. Here the CDR3 reads CASSPSGGQGQYEQYF. The CDR3 DNA sequence: TGTGCCAGCAGCCCAAGTGGGGGGCAAGGACAATACGAGCAGTACTTC. The entire variable domain, with the rest obtained from reference TRBV9 and TRBJ2-7, is as follows: DSGVTQTPKHLITATGQRVTLRCSPRSGDLSVYWYQQSLDQGLQFLIQYYNGEERAKGNILERFSAQQFPDLHSELNLSSLELGDSALYFCASSPSGGQGQYEQYFGPGTRLTVT.

To note about this clonotype: No conserved phenylalanine or tryptophan is present at the end of the CDR3, so a read error is the likely explanation. No DNA is shown, since the ends of the CDR3 on it are uncertain; the CDR3 is the one TCRdb lists. The V call is TRBV19, the J call TRBJ2-4; the table calls TRBD1, which could not be checked here. The CDR3 is made up of 16 amino acids, end residues included. Germline V CDR1 and CDR2: LNHDA, SQIVND (reference sequence). The CDR3 is CASRVRPGRGETQYFG.

A note on this clonotype: At one end, the junction sequence differs from germline, possibly due to a read error. The chain combines TRBV5-1 with TRBJ2-3; D possibly corresponds to TRBD1 (5 bases). The germline V gene encodes CDR1 SGHRS and CDR2 YFSETQ. This CDR3 spans 16 amino acids. CDR3 region: CASSPTGPSGTDTQYF. DNA of the CDR3: TGTGCCAGCAGCCCCACAGGACCCTCTGGGACAGATACGCAGTATTTT.

V and J are TRBV9 and TRBJ2-1, with TRBD2 matching 10 bases. Germline V gives CDR1 SGDLS, CDR2 YYNGEE. The length of the CDR3 is 16 residues. The V gene end was trimmed by 4 bases and the J gene end by 7 bases; junction bases not matched to a gene: 11. CDR3 in amino acids: CASSRASGGGYNEQFF. CDR3 nucleotides: TGTGCCAGCAGCAGAGCAAGCGGGGGGGGCTATAATGAGCAGTTCTTC.

V usage is TRBV11-2 and J usage is TRBJ1-4, with 7 positions matching TRBD1. This CDR3 is 15 amino acids long. CDR1 SGHAT and CDR2 FQNNGV come from the germline V gene. With 6 bases clipped from V and 4 bases from J, the junction kept 8 bases outside the gene matches. For the CDR3, the DNA is TGTGCCAGCAGTTCGAACAGGGGAAGTAATGAAAAACTGTTTTTT. Encoded protein: CASSSNRGSNEKLFF.

There are many counts of this clonotype. V and J are TRBV29-1 and TRBJ2-2, with a possible D match to TRBD2 (7 bases). The V end was cut by 7 bases, the J end by 0 bases, with 18 bases between. The CDR3 is 16 residues long. Germline V lookup: CDR1 SQVTM, CDR2 ANQGSEA. CDR3 sequence reads: CSARGGGNANTGELFF. CDR3 nucleotides: TGCAGCGCCCGAGGGGGGGGAAACGCGAACACCGGGGAGCTGTTTTTT.

This chain uses TRBV7-6 with TRBJ2-7, with D hard to call. There are 14 residues in the CDR3. V lost 6 bases to trimming and J lost 5 bases, with 17 bases between them. Germline CDR1 is SGHVS and CDR2 is FNYEAQ. CDR3 amino acids: CASSDAWTYHEQYF. As DNA, the CDR3 is TGTGCCAGCAGTGACGCCTGGACGTACCACGAGCAGTACTTC. Variable domain in full (rest from reference TRBV7-6 and TRBJ2-7): GAGVSQSPRYKVTKRGQDVALRCDPISGHVSLYWYRQALGQGPEFLTYFNYEAQQDKSGLPNDRFSAERPEGSISTLTIQRTEQRDSAMYRCASSDAWTYHEQYFGPGTRLTVT.

This clonotype was counted a few times. V usage is TRBV10-1 and J usage is TRBJ1-2; a possible D gene is TRBD1 (5 bases). Germline loops: CDR1 WNHNN, CDR2 SYGVQD (reference sequence). The CDR3 consists of 12 residues. V lost 7 bases and J lost 4, with 10 bases in between. CDR3 nucleotides: TGCGCCAGCATGAAAGACAGCTATGGCTACACCTTC. Amino acid sequence: CASMKDSYGYTF.

This clonotype was seen a few times. The chain recombines TRBV20-1 with TRBJ2-5; 11 bases align to TRBD2. There are 15 residues in the CDR3. Germline values: CDR1 DFQATT, CDR2 SNEGSKA (reference sequence). V was pared by 2 bases and J by 4 bases, with 6 bases of the junction left unmatched. The CDR3 protein is CSARTLAGARETQYF. The CDR3 region has the DNA TGCAGTGCTAGAACACTAGCGGGGGCCAGAGAGACCCAGTACTTC.